This T cell receptor beta chain was recovered during a study of blood T cell repertoires in COVID-19 (dated by TCRdb to the early 2020s). About the full investigation: The collaborator samples originated in the United States, Italy and Spain and spanned the acute and convalescent phases of COVID-19. The prospective study material was composed of cDNA or gDNA derived from T cells, B-cell-depleted T cells, or PBMCs. Subjects who had been exposed to COVID-19, were actively infected with it, or had recovered from it provided the deeply sampled blood TCRbeta repertoires that made up the dataset. The repertoires were released in a freely available public database intended as a resource for research on the immune response to SARS-CoV-2. The samples were drawn from the first 160 participants of the ongoing ImmuneRACE study and from 950 to 1,500 subjects provided by 6 global collaborators. The sample metadata nearly always contained a de-identified subject ID, COVID-19 status, age in years and sex. Where HLA class I and class II types were available, the types were taken from metadata supplied by the sample provider, not from assay-based typing. What the research found in general, with its limitations: The quantity of clinical and demographic metadata differed by source and by participant and was supplied without curation.

This clone was seen a single time. This clone's antigen is unknown. It has no much larger one-base neighbor in the sample; base qualities were not kept. Whole blood was collected in K2EDTA tubes by collaborating institutions according to the institutions' own protocols. Collaborator samples were shipped for TCRbeta analysis as frozen whole blood, isolated PBMCs, or DNA extracted from either sample type. TCRbeta CDR3 regions were amplified from genomic DNA by means of the immunoSEQ Assay, a bias-controlled multiplex PCR. The original pipeline was this. The number of nucleated cells in each sample was estimated from the amplification of reference gene primers within the assay. To quantify the absolute abundance of each unique TCRbeta CDR3 rearrangement, sequence reads were collapsed and filtered. Productive Simpson clonality was computed per sample as the square root of Simpson's diversity index over productive rearrangements. TCRdb holds this immuneACCESS table with in-frame rearrangements only. Some clones are missing; in checked studies, unresolved V genes explain under half, and the rest has no known cause. Clone size and V and J calls were adopted from that table, with D and trimming inferred from the DNA. Counted in this sample were 80,000 to 90,000 clones; about 83% of them appeared once. The ten biggest clones cover more than 2% of the sample.

Relative to germline, V is 1 base shorter and J is 4 bases shorter, with 13 bases between their ends. The germline V gene (reference sequence) yields LNHDA for CDR1 and SQIVND for CDR2. Measured from the cysteine to the phenylalanine, the CDR3 is 15 residues long. The kept DNA is CDR3 alone, 45 bases in frame from the first base. The clonotype originates from a woman in her 70s with acute or convalescent COVID-19. The V and J segments used are TRBV19 and TRBJ1-2; the best D guess is TRBD1, with 6 bases matching. Sequencing was done on a sample of peripheral blood. The CDR3 protein: CASSIASGQSYGYTF. The nucleotides are TGTGCCAGTAGTATAGCCTCAGGACAGAGCTATGGCTACACCTTC.